Shown below are 13 T cell receptor beta chains from a single sample sequenced in a study of T-cell reconstitution after alpha-beta-depleted transplantation in children. Unique molecular identifiers were incorporated during preparation of the TCRbeta library. TCRdb used MiXCR to reprocess the PCR reads, holding one entry per CDR3 protein. The sample gives roughly 610,000 distinct CDR3 sequences, over 9.5% of which show up once; less than 4.5% is in the top ten. This material consisted of PBMCs from the stem cell graft donor, taken from the stem cell graft. The receptors were sampled from a human donor who donated a stem cell graft to a child with acute myeloid leukemia.

This chain connects TRBV7-2 to TRBJ2-3; the match to TRBD2 covers 7 bases. Germline loops: CDR1 SGHTA, CDR2 FQGNSA. The trim removed 4 bases at V and 2 bases at J, leaving 9 bases unmatched. The CDR3 extends over 16 amino acids. The CDR3: CASSSAGLSHTDTQYF. CDR3 in DNA: TGTGCCAGCAGCTCAGCGGGACTCTCCCACACAGATACGCAGTATTTT.

This chain connects TRBV7-9 to TRBJ2-5; 10 bases align to TRBD1. V lost 3 bases, J lost 4 bases, and 8 bases stayed unmatched. CDR3 size: 16 residues. The germline gives CDR1 SEHNR, CDR2 FQNEAQ (reference sequence). The CDR3 here is CASSFQTGGYRETQYF. CDR3 nucleotides: TGTGCCAGCAGCTTCCAGACAGGGGGCTATCGAGAGACCCAGTACTTC.

This clonotype occurred a few times. The genes are TRBV9 and TRBJ2-5; TRBD2 might be the D (6 bases). Germline V gene lookup returns CDR1 SGDLS and CDR2 YYNGEE. V was clipped by 0 bases and J by 5 bases, with 14 bases between them. The length of the CDR3 is 15 residues. CDR3 sequence: CASSVANGGTETQYF. For the CDR3, the DNA is TGTGCCAGCAGCGTAGCTAACGGCGGGACTGAGACCCAGTACTTC.

CDR3 DNA: TGCAGTGCTAGTAATAGCAGAATCTCCTACGAGCAGTACTTC. This sequence encodes CSASNSRISYEQYF. The J gene is TRBJ2-7, the V gene TRBV20-1, with unresolved D. The germline CDR1 and CDR2 sequences are DFQATT and SNEGSKA (reference sequence). This CDR3 contains 14 residues. Deletions cut 3 bases from V and 0 bases from J, with 12 bases between.

This clonotype was observed a handful of times. The rearrangement uses TRBV29-1 and TRBJ2-1; D is unresolved. V was shortened by 7 bases and J by 7 bases, with 14 bases between the two germline ends. The CDR3 runs to 12 residues. Germline-derived CDR1 and CDR2 are SQVTM and ANQGSEA. The CDR3 DNA reads TGCAGCGGTAGGGTCCTTGGGAATGAGCAGTTCTTC. It translates to CSGRVLGNEQFF.

This clonotype has just a few counts. For the CDR3, the DNA is TGTGCCAGCAGCTTAGCCCGGACGAAAGGAGGTGTGGACACTGAAGCTTTCTTT. Its translation: CASSLARTKGGVDTEAFF. The chain combines TRBV7-2 with TRBJ1-1; D is undetermined. The CDR3 extends over 18 amino acids. The V gene lost 0 bases and the J gene lost 3 bases, with 20 bases spanning the gap. Germline values: CDR1 SGHTA, CDR2 FQGNSA. The whole variable domain, filled in from reference TRBV7-2 and TRBJ1-1, reads GAGVSQSPSNKVTEKGKDVELRCDPISGHTALYWYRQSLGQGLEFLIYFQGNSAPDKSGLPSDRFSAERTGGSVSTLTIQRTQQEDSAVYLCASSLARTKGGVDTEAFFGQGTRLTVV.

This clonotype was seen ten or more times. The CDR3 coding sequence is TGCAGTGCTAGAGATTTGAGGGGCACTGAAGCTTTCTTT. Translation gives CSARDLRGTEAFF. The chain couples TRBV20-1 to TRBJ1-1, with a weak D call TRBD1 (5 bases). The length of the CDR3 is 13 residues. Per the germline V gene, CDR1 is DFQATT and CDR2 is SNEGSKA (reference sequence). V lost 0 bases to trimming and J lost 4 bases, with 9 bases between them.

This clonotype appeared a few times. This sequence joins TRBV20-1 and TRBJ2-1; 9 bases map to TRBD2. This CDR3 spans 17 amino acids. The V gene's germline CDR1 is DFQATT and CDR2 SNEGSKA (reference sequence). Germline trimming cut 1 base from V and 0 bases from J; bases unmatched to any gene: 7. In DNA, the CDR3 is TGCAGTGCTAGAGGACTAGCGGAGGGTAGCTCCTACAATGAGCAGTTCTTC. This translates into CSARGLAEGSSYNEQFF.

This clonotype was counted a few times. The genes are TRBV12-3 or TRBV12-4 and TRBJ2-5, with D tentatively TRBD2 (5 bases). The CDR3 covers 15 residues. Between the trimmed V and J ends, which lost 0 bases and 4 bases, there was a span of 12 bases. The DNA for the CDR3 is TGTGCCAGCAGTTTAGCGCCGGCGAGGGTAGAGACCCAGTACTTC. Encoded protein: CASSLAPARVETQYF.

The chain is built from TRBV11-2 and TRBJ2-4, with unresolved D. The ends were cut back, 3 bases at V and 8 bases at J, with 11 bases in the middle. There are 13 residues in the CDR3. Germline V CDR1 and CDR2: SGHAT, FQNNGV. Here the CDR3 reads CASSFVDGDIQYF. In DNA form, the CDR3 reads TGTGCCAGCAGCTTCGTGGACGGAGACATTCAGTACTTC.

This clonotype was seen a handful of times. The V call is TRBV5-1, the J call TRBJ2-7; D uncertain. The CDR3 spans 14 residues. Germline V gene data show CDR1 as SGHRS and CDR2 as YFSETQ. The V end lost 4 bases, the J end lost 3 bases, and 14 bases lay between the germline ends. The CDR3 is CASSRTVAVYEQYF. The CDR3 coding sequence is TGCGCCAGCAGCCGTACCGTCGCAGTCTACGAGCAGTACTTC.

This chain uses TRBV10-3 with TRBJ2-4; TRBD1 might be the D (5 bases). The CDR3 runs to 16 residues. V was pared by 2 bases and J by 0 bases, with 11 bases between. Germline V gene lookup returns CDR1 ENHRY and CDR2 SYGVKD. In nucleotides, the CDR3 is TGTGCCATCAGTGAGAGGGGCCTGATAGCCAAAAACATTCAGTACTTC. This sequence encodes CAISERGLIAKNIQYF.

This clonotype was detected a few times. The genes are TRBV6-2 or TRBV6-3 and TRBJ2-3; D may be TRBD1 or TRBD2 (6 bases each). Germline CDR1 MNHEY, CDR2 SVGEGT. This CDR3 comprises 13 residues. The germline V and J ends were trimmed by 10 bases and 3 bases, with 14 bases remaining between them. CDR3: CATRGPGTDTQYF. The CDR3 bases are TGTGCCACTCGGGGGCCGGGGACAGATACGCAGTATTTT.